This T cell receptor beta chain was recovered during a study of CD8 T cells in ankylosing spondylitis (TCRdb year 2017). Notes on the research overall: The study set out to find disease-linked TCR variants by profiling T cell receptor beta repertoires in ankylosing spondylitis patients and healthy donors. The full study cohort comprised 25 ankylosing spondylitis patients and 110 or so healthy donors. Samples of peripheral blood were taken, and for ankylosing spondylitis patients, synovial fluid was collected as well.

The CDR3 has 15 amino acids, counting the end cysteine and phenylalanine. Only CDR3 DNA remains: 45 bases, in frame from the first base. CDR1 is given as SQVTM and CDR2 as ANQGSEA, both from the germline V gene. For this chain, trimming is 6 bases at the V end and 0 bases at the J end, and the number of junction bases without a gene match is 4. The research as a whole found: In peripheral blood, the disease-linked clones were found at relatively low frequencies and had a CD8+ phenotype. Significant enrichment of the disease-linked clones was reported in matched synovial fluid samples from ankylosing spondylitis patients. Blood from ankylosing spondylitis patients appeared to be characterized by a TCR beta motif composed of eight or nine highly homologous amino acid variants. Some TCR beta motif variants had previously been reported in synovial fluid and blood of reactive arthritis patients, which suggested common disease-initiation mechanisms.

Reads for this sample came from an Illumina HiSeq 2500. TCR beta libraries were prepared by quantitative 5'-RACE with molecular barcodes. The source study handled its data this way. A new computational method based on a probabilistic model of VDJ rearrangement was used to identify disease-linked TCR variants. TCRdb applied fastp at Q25 and MiXCR to the public reads, then kept only in-frame beta chains. Under each unique CDR3 protein, matching rows form one entry showing the most common genes and DNA. V and J calls and clone size were set by TCRdb, not the authors. This sample holds 350,000 or so distinct CDR3 sequences; around 7.6% were observed only once. The ten most abundant clones make up less than 15% of the sample. A note on this clonotype: The antigen it binds to is not known. Per-base quality was not reported, and no clone a single base away is much larger than it.

Sequenced: blood, either unsorted or a sorted T cell fraction (not recorded which). The TCR originated in a male donor with ankylosing spondylitis. The rearranged segments are TRBV29-1 and TRBJ2-2, and 10 junctional nucleotides match TRBD2. The DNA is as follows: TGCAGCGTGGCAAGCGGGAGGGCGAACACCGGGGAGCTGTTTTTT. It specifies CSVASGRANTGELFF.